This T cell receptor (beta chain) is from a study of shared clonotypes between healthy human individuals. General study points: Researchers found naive subsets generally carried larger estimated richness than memory subsets. When compared with the clonotypes that were shared by all four sorted-subset donors, the non-shared clonotypes turned out to have lower generation probabilities.

This clone was counted at least ten times. Its antigen is as yet unknown. Each subset's genomic DNA was shared equally among a number of immunoSEQ plates. Clones were sequenced by immunoSEQ multiplex PCR, and TCRdb holds only the in-frame ones, with some missing. This sample has about 1.1 million clones, with about 84% found just once. From CD4+ cells came CD45RA+ naive and CD45RA-negative memory subsets. The CDR3 is 16 amino acids. Trimming left V 3 bases short and J 1 base short, with 13 bases between. Germline V lookup: CDR1 MDHEN, CDR2 SYDVKM. The rearrangement links TRBV28 to TRBJ1-5; D might be TRBD1 (6 bases). Material: memory CD4+ T cells from PBMCs. Documented subset: CD45RA-negative fraction. This TCR came from a man aged 18 to 29 in good health. Some clones in this sample may be carry-over from other donors' samples. The CDR3 nucleotides read TGTGCCAGCAGTTTGCCGGGGGGCTGGAGCAATCAGCCCCAGCATTTT. It encodes CASSLPGGWSNQPQHF. Full variable domain (remainder filled in from reference TRBV28 and TRBJ1-5): DVKVTQSSRYLVKRTGEKVFLECVQDMDHENMFWYRQDPGLGLRLIYFSYDVKMKEKGDIPEGYSVSREKKERFSLILESASTNQTSMYLCASSLPGGWSNQPQHFGDGTRLSIL.